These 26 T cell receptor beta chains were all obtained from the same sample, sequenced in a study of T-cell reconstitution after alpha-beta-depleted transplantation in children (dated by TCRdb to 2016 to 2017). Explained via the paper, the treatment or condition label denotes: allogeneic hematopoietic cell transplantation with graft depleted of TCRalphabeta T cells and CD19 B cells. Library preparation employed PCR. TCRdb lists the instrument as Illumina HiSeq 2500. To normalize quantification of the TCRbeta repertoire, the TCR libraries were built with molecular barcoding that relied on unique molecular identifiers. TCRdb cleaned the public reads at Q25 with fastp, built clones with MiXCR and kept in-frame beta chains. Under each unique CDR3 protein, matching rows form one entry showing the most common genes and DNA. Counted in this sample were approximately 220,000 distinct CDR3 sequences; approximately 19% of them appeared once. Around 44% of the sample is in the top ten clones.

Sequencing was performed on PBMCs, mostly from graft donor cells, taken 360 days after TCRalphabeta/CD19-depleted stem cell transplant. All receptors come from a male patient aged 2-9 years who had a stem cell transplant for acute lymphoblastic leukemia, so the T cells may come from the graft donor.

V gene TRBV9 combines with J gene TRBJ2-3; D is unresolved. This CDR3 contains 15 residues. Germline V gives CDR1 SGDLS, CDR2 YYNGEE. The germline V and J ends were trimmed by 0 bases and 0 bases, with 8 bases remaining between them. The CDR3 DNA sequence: TGTGCCAGCAGCGTAGGAGGTTCGAGCACAGATACGCAGTATTTT. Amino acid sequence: CASSVGGSSTDTQYF.

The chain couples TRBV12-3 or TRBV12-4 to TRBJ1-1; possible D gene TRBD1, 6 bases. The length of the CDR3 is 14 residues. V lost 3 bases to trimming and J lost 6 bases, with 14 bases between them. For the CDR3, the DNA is TGTGCCAGCAGTTTTTGGGGGGCGCGGTCTGAAGCTTTCTTT. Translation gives CASSFWGARSEAFF.

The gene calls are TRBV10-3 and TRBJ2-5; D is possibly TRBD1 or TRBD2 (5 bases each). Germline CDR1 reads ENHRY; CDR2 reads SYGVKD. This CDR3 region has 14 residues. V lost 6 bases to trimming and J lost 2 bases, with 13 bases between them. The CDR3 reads CAISTGLRQETQYF. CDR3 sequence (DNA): TGTGCCATCAGCACGGGGCTACGGCAAGAGACCCAGTACTTC.

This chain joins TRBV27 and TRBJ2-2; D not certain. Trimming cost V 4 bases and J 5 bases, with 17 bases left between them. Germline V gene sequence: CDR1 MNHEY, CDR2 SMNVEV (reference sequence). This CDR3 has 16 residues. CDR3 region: CASSSAPDPRTGELFF. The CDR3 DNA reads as TGTGCCAGCAGTTCGGCTCCTGACCCCAGAACCGGGGAGCTGTTTTTT.

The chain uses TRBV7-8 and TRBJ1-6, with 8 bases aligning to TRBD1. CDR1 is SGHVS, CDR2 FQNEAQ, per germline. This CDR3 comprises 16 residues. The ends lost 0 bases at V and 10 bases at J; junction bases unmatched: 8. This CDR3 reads CASSLAQAGGDSPLHF. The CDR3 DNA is TGTGCCAGCAGCTTAGCGCAGGCAGGGGGCGACTCACCCCTCCACTTT. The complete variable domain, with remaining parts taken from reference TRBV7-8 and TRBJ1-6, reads GAGVSQSPRYKVAKRGQDVALRCDPISGHVSLFWYQQALGQGPEFLTYFQNEAQLDKSGLPSDRFFAERPEGSVSTLKIQRTQQEDSAVYLCASSLAQAGGDSPLHFGNGTRLTVT.

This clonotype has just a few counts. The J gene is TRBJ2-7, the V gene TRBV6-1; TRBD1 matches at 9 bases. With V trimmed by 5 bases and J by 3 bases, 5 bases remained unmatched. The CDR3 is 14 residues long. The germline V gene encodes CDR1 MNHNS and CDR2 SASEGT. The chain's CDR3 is CASSRDRGDYEQYF. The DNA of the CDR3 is TGTGCCAGCAGTCGCGACAGGGGGGACTACGAGCAGTACTTC.

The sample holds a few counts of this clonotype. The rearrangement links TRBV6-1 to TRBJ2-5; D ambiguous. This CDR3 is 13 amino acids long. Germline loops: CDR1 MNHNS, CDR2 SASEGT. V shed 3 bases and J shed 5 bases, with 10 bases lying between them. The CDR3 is CASSDSPRETQYF. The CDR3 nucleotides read TGTGCCAGCAGTGATTCGCCCAGGGAGACCCAGTACTTC.

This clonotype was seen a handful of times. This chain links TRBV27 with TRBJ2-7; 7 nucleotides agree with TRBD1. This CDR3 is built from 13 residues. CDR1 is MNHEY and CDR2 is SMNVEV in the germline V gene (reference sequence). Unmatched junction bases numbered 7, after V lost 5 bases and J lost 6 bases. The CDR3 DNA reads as TGTGCCAGCAGTCACAGGGGTTCACCCGAGCAGTACTTC. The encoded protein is CASSHRGSPEQYF.

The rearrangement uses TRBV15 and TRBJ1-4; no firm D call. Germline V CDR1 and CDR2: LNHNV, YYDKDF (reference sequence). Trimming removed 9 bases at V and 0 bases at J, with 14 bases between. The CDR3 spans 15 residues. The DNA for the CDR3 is TGTGCCACGATGGATGGGTTCGCAACTAATGAAAAACTGTTTTTT. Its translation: CATMDGFATNEKLFF.

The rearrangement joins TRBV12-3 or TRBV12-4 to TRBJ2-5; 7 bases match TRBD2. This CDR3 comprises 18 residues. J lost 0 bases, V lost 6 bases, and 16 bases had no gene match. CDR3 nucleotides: TGTGCCAGCAGCTCTGGACTAGTCAGCTTATTGAACCAAGAGACCCAGTACTTC. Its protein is CASSSGLVSLLNQETQYF.

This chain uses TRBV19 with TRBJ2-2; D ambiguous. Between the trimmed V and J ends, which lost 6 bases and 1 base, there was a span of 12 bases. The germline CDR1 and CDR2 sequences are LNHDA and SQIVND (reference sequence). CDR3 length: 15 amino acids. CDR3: CASRIRQMNTGELFF. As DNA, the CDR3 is TGTGCCAGTAGGATTAGACAAATGAACACCGGGGAGCTGTTTTTT.

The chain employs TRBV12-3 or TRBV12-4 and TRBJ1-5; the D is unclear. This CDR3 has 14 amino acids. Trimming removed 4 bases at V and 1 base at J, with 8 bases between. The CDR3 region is CASSYDMSNQPQHF. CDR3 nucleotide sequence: TGTGCCAGCAGTTACGACATGAGCAATCAGCCCCAGCATTTT.

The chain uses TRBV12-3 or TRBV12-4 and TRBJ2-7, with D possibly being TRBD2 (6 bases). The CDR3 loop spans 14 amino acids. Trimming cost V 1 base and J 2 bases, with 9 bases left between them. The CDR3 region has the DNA TGTGCCAGCAGTTTAGTGCGGGGCGCCTACGAGCAGTACTTC. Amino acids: CASSLVRGAYEQYF.

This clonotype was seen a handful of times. Here the CDR3 DNA reads TGTGCCAGCAGTACCCCCCACAGAGGCAACACTGAAGCTTTCTTT. Translating gives CASSTPHRGNTEAFF. V and J are TRBV6-5 and TRBJ1-1; D unresolved. Trimming shortened V by 5 bases and J by 2 bases, and 15 bases separated the two germline ends. The germline gives CDR1 MNHEY, CDR2 SVGAGI. The CDR3 is 15 amino acids.

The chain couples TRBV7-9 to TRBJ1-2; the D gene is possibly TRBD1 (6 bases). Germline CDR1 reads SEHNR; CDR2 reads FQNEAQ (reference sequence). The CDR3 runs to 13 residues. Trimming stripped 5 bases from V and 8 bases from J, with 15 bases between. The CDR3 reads CASSPDSVRGYTF. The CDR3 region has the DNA TGTGCCAGCAGCCCGGACAGCGTCAGGGGCTACACCTTC.

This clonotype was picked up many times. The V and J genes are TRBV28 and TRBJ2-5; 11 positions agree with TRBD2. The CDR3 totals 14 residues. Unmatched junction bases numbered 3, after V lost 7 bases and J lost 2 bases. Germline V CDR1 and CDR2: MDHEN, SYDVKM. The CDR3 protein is CASTLAGGQETQYF. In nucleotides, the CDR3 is TGTGCCAGCACTCTAGCGGGAGGACAAGAGACCCAGTACTTC.

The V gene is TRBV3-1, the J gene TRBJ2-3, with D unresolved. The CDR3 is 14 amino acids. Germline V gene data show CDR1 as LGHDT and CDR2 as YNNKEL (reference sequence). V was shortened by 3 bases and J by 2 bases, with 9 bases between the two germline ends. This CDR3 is CASSQLGNTDTQYF. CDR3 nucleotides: TGTGCCAGCAGCCAGCTGGGGAACACAGATACGCAGTATTTT.

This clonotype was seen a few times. The CDR3 protein is CATSDTGQKAYEQFF. CDR3 coding DNA: TGTGCCACCAGTGACACGGGACAGAAGGCATATGAGCAGTTCTTC. This chain connects TRBV24-1 to TRBJ2-1; the match to TRBD1 covers 7 bases. CDR1 and CDR2 (germline): KGHDR, SFDVKD. The CDR3 is made up of 15 amino acids. The junction had 10 bases not matched to a gene; V was cut back by 4 bases and J by 8 bases.

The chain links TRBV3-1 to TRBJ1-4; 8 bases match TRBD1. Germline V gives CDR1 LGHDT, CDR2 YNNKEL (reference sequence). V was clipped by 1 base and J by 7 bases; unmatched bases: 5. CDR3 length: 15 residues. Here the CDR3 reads CASSQVTGGGEKLFF. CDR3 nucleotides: TGTGCCAGCAGCCAAGTTACAGGGGGGGGTGAAAAACTGTTTTTT.

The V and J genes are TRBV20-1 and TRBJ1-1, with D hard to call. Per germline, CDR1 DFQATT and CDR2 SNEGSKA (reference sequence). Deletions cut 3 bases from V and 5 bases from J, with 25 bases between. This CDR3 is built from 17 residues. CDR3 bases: TGCAGTGCTAGCCTACCGGGGTCTTGGGGTAGGAAAACTGAAGCTTTCTTT. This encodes CSASLPGSWGRKTEAFF.

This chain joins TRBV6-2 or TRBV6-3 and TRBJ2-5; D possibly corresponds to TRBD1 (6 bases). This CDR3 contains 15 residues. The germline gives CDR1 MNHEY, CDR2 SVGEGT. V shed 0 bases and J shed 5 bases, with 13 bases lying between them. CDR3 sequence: CASSYSTGSLETQYF. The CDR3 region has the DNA TGTGCCAGCAGTTACTCAACAGGGTCTTTGGAGACCCAGTACTTC.

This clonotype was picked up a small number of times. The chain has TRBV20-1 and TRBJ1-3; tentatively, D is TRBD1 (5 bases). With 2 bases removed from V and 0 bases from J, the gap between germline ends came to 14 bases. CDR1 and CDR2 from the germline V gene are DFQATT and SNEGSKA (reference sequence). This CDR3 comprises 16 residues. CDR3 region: CSARKTVRDSGNTIYF. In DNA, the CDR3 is TGCAGTGCTAGAAAAACCGTCAGGGACTCTGGAAACACCATATATTTT.

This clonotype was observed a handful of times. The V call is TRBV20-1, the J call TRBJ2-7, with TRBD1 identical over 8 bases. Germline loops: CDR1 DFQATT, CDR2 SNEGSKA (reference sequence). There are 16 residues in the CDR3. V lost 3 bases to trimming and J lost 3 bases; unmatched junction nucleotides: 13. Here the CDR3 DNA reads TGCAGTGCTAGGGACAGGGTTGGGGGTCACTACTACGAGCAGTACTTC. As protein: CSARDRVGGHYYEQYF.

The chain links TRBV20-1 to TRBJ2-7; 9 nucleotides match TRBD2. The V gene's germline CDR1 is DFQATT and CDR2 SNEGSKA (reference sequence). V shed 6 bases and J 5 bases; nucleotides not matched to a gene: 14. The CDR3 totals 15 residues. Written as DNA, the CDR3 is TGCAGTGCCGCTTCACCCGGGACTAGCACCAACGAGCAGTACTTC. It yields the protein CSAASPGTSTNEQYF.

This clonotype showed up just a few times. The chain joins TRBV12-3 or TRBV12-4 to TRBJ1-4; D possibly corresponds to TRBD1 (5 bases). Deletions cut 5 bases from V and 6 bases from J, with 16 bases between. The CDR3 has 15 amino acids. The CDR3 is CASSLAPGGDEKLFF. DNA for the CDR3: TGTGCCAGCAGTCTGGCCCCGGGGGGTGATGAAAAACTGTTTTTT.

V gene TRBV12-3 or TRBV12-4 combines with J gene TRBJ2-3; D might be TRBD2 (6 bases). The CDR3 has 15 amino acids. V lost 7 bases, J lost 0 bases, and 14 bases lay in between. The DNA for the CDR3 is TGTGCCAGCACTCTCCTTGGGACTAGCACAGATACGCAGTATTTT. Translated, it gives CASTLLGTSTDTQYF.